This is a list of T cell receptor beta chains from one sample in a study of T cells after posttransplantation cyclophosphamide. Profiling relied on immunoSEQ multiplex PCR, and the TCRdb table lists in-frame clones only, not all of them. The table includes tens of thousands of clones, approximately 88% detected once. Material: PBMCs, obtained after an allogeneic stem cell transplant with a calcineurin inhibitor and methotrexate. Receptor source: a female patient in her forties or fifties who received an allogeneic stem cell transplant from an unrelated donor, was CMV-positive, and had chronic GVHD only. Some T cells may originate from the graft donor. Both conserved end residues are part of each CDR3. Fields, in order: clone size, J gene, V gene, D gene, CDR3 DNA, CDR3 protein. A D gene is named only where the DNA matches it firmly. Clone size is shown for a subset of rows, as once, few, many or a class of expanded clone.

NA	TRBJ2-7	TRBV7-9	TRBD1	TGTGCCAGCAGCTTAGTTACCGGGACAGCCTACGAGCAGTACTTC	CASSLVTGTAYEQYF
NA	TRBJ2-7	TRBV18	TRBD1	TGTGCCAGCTCACCAGGGCCGGGACAGGCCCCCTACGAGCAGTACTTC	CASSPGPGQAPYEQYF
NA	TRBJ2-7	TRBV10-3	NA	TGTGCCATCAGTGGGACTACCGCAAACTACGAGCAGTACTTC	CAISGTTANYEQYF
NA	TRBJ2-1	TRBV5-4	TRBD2	TGTGCCAGCAGCCCCGGGACTAGCGGCTACAATGAGCAGTTCTTC	CASSPGTSGYNEQFF
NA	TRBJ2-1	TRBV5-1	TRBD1	TGCGCCAGTACGGGACAGGGATCGAGTGAGCAGTTCTTC	CASTGQGSSEQFF
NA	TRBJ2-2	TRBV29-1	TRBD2	TGCAGCGTTGATGCGGGAGAGAACACCGGGGAGCTGTTTTTT	CSVDAGENTGELFF
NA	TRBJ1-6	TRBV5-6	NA	TGTGCCAGCAGCTTGACGGGGAATTCACCCCTCCACTTT	CASSLTGNSPLHF
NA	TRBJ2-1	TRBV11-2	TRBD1	TGTGCCAGCAGCTCTCGTACCCGGGACAGGACCTACAATGAGCAGTTCTTC	CASSSRTRDRTYNEQFF
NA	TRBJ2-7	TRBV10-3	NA	TGTGCCATCAGCCAGGGGTCCTACGAGCAGTACTTC	CAISQGSYEQYF
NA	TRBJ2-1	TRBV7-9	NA	TGTGCCAGCAGCTTAGTCGGACTTTATGAGCAGTTCTTC	CASSLVGLYEQFF
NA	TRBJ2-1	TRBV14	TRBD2	TGTGCCAGCAGCGGCGGGAGTAGCCGTAGGAATGAGCAGTTCTTC	CASSGGSSRRNEQFF
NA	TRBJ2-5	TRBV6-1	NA	TGTGCCAGCAGTTCAGGAGGTTGGGAGACCCAGTACTTC	CASSSGGWETQYF
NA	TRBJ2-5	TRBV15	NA	TGTGCCACCAGCAGAGATCGAATGCGGGGCGGAAAACAAGAGACCCAGTACTTC	CATSRDRMRGGKQETQYF
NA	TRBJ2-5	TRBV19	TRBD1	TGTGCCAGTCAACAGGGGCCCCAAAGAGGGACCCAGTACTTC	CASQQGPQRGTQYF
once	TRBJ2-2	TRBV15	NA	TGTGCCACCAGCGGTACAGTAATCGCGAACACCGGGGAGCTGTTTTTT	CATSGTVIANTGELFF
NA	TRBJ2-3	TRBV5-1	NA	TGCGCCAGCAGCCTGGCGGGACTTACGGATACGCAGTATTTT	CASSLAGLTDTQYF
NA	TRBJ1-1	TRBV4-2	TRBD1	TGTGCCAGCAGCCACCGGACAGGGGCGAACACTGAAGCTTTCTTT	CASSHRTGANTEAFF
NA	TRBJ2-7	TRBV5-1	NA	TGCGCCAGCAGCTTCTATCCGGGGGAGCAGTACTTC	CASSFYPGEQYF
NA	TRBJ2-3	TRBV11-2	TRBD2	TGTGCCAGCAGCTTGGGGGCTAGCGGGAGAAATACGCAGTATTTT	CASSLGASGRNTQYF
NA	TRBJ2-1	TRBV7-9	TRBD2	TGTGCCAGCAGCTCCACACTAGCGGGAGTAACTGAGCAGTTCTTC	CASSSTLAGVTEQFF
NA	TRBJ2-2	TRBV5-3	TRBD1	TGTGCCAGAAGCATAGACAGGGAAGGAGGCCGGGAGCTGTTTTTT	CARSIDREGGRELFF
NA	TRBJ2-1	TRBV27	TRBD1	TGTGCCAGCAATCCGGGACAGGGTATTTACAGTGAGCAGTTCTTC	CASNPGQGIYSEQFF
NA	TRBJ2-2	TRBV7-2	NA	TGTGCCAGCAGTCCCACTTATTACTCCGGGGAGCTGTTTTTT	CASSPTYYSGELFF
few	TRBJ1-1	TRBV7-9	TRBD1	TGTGCCAGCAGCAAGACAGGGACGAACACTGAAGCTTTCTTT	CASSKTGTNTEAFF
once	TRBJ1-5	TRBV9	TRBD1	TGTGCCAGCAGCGCGGGACAGTTACTAAATCAGCCCCAGCATTTT	CASSAGQLLNQPQHF
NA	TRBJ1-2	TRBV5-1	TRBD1	TGCGCCAGCAGCCGGGACAGGGGCGATGGCTACACCTTC	CASSRDRGDGYTF
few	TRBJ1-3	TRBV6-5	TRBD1	TGTGCCAGCAGTTACAGGGGGCCAGGTGGAAACACCATATATTTT	CASSYRGPGGNTIYF
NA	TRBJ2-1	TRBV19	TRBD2	TGTGCCAGTAGTAGGGGACTATACAATGAGCAGTTCTTC	CASSRGLYNEQFF
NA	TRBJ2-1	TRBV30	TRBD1	TGTGCCTGGAGTGTACGACAGGGGTCTATTATGGGGTTCTTC	CAWSVRQGSIMGFF
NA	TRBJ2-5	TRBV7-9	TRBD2	TGTGCCAGCAGCTTATTTGGGGCGGGAGGGCCGGAAGAGACCCAGTACTTC	CASSLFGAGGPEETQYF
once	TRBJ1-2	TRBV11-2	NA	TGTGCCAGCAGCTTATCCCGGGTCGGCGGCTATGGCTACACCTTC	CASSLSRVGGYGYTF
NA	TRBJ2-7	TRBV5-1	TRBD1	TGCGCCAGCAGCTTGGCGTTTGGGACAGCCGGCGAGCAGTACTTC	CASSLAFGTAGEQYF
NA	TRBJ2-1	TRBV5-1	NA	TGCGCCAGCAGCTCCCTGGGACAGACTAGCAATGAGCAGTTCTTC	CASSSLGQTSNEQFF
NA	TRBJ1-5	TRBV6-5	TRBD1	TGTGCCAGCAGTTATGGAGGGACAGGGCATCAGCCCCAGCATTTT	CASSYGGTGHQPQHF
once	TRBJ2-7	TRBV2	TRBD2	TGTGCCAGCATAGCGGGAGGAGTTTACGAGCAGTACTTC	CASIAGGVYEQYF
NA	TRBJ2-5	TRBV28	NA	TGTGCCAGCAGTGAGCCTGCTGCGACAGGTTATGGGTACTTC	CASSEPAATGYGYF
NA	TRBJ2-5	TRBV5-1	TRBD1	TGCGCCAGCAAAGGGGGACAGGGGGACGAGACCCAGTACTTC	CASKGGQGDETQYF
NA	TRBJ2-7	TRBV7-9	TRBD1	TGTGCCAGCAGCCTGGGACAGGGGTTATACGAGCAGTACTTC	CASSLGQGLYEQYF
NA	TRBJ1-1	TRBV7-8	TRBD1	TGTGCCAGCAGCCCAGGGGGCAGAGAAGCTTTCTTT	CASSPGGREAFF
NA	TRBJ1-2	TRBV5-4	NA	TGTGCCAGCAGCCGTAACTATGGCTACACCTTC	CASSRNYGYTF
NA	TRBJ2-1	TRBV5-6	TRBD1	TGTGCCAGCAGCTTGGGTTGGGTCTGGGGACAGGGGGGAAATGAGCAGTTCTTC	CASSLGWVWGQGGNEQFF
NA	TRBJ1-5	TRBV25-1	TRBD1	TGTGCCAGCAGGGGTCGGACAGGGGGGAATCAGCCCCAGCATTTT	CASRGRTGGNQPQHF
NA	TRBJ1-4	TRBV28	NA	TGTGCCAGCAGTCAACAACAGGGTGCTAATGAAAAACTGTTTTTT	CASSQQQGANEKLFF
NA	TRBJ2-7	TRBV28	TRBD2	TGTGCCAGCAGTTTGCGGACTAGCGGGAACTACGAGCAGTACTTC	CASSLRTSGNYEQYF
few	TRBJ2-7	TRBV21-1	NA	TGTGCCAGCAGCAAAGTGGGAGACTTTGACTCCTACGAGCAGTACTTC	CASSKVGDFDSYEQYF
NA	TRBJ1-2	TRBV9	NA	TGTGCCAGCAGCCCCCAAACTAACTATGGCTACACCTTC	CASSPQTNYGYTF
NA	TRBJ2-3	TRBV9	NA	TGTGCCAGCAGCTCCCCCTGGTCAGGAGATACGCAGTATTTT	CASSSPWSGDTQYF
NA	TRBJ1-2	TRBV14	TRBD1	TGTGCCAGCAGCCAAGGGACAGGCCCCTATGGCTACACCTTC	CASSQGTGPYGYTF
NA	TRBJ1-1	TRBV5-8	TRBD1	TGTGCCAGCAGCACCGGGACAGGGTATTATACTGAAGCTTTCTTT	CASSTGTGYYTEAFF
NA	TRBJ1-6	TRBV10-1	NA	TGCGCCAGCAGTCCCCCCCAACCCTGGGCAGGATATAATTCACCCCTCCACTTT	CASSPPQPWAGYNSPLHF
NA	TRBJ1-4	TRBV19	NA	TGTGCCAGTAGTCTCAAGCGGGGACGAGGGGAAAAACTGTTTTTT	CASSLKRGRGEKLFF
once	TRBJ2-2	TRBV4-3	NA	TGCGCCAGCAGCCAGGGAGGATACACCGGGGAGCTGTTTTTT	CASSQGGYTGELFF